The source of this T cell receptor beta chain is a study of blood T cell repertoires in COVID-19. Whole-study context: The study drew acute and convalescent COVID-19 samples from the United States, Italy and Spain. T cells, B-cell-depleted T cells, or PBMCs provided the cDNA or gDNA that served as material.

The method was immunoSEQ multiplex PCR; TCRdb's version includes in-frame clones alone and lacks a portion of them. Of about 190,000 clones in the sample, 70% to 90% were seen once. Germline V lookup: CDR1 SGHRS, CDR2 YFSETQ. The CDR3 runs 16 residues. V was pared by 2 bases and J by 2 bases, with 5 bases of the junction left unmatched. The V gene is TRBV5-1, the J gene TRBJ1-3, with 9 bases matching TRBD1. The sequence was obtained from an older woman with active or convalescent COVID-19. Sequencing was done on a sample of peripheral blood. CDR3 DNA sequence: TGCGCCAGCAGCTTAGGGACAGGGACCCCTGGAAACACCATATATTTT. It translates to CASSLGTGTPGNTIYF.